This T cell receptor (beta chain) was obtained from a study of blood T cell repertoires in COVID-19. Study information: Material from acute and convalescent COVID-19 was sourced from the United States, Italy and Spain.

Enrolment of Seattle patients took place during active infection, and they were followed longitudinally. In the original analysis: Counts of nucleated cells, estimated from reference gene primer amplification, were obtained. Only in-frame clones appear in the TCRdb table, and some are missing; sequencing was by immunoSEQ multiplex PCR. V and J calls and clone size follow that table, whereas D and trimming were derived from the DNA. This sample has about 170,000 clones, with about 86% found just once. The V gene's germline CDR1 is SQVTM and CDR2 ANQGSEA. The CDR3 is made up of 12 amino acids. The V segment lost 4 bases and the J segment 2 bases; nucleotides outside the gene matches: 2.

Input material: peripheral blood. The V gene is TRBV29-1, the J gene TRBJ2-7, with 7 bases identical to TRBD1. This TCR was recovered from a woman aged 55-70 years with COVID-19, enrolled during active disease. The CDR3 loop reads CSVGQGTYEQYF. The CDR3 DNA sequence: TGCAGCGTTGGACAGGGAACCTACGAGCAGTACTTC.